The clone carrying this T cell receptor beta chain was seen at least ten times. Its antigen remains unknown. These data come from a study of T-cell reconstitution after alpha-beta-depleted transplantation in children. Preparation of the TCRbeta library used unique molecular identifiers. A single record per CDR3 protein comes from TCRdb applying MiXCR to the PCR reads. This sample has under 250,000 distinct CDR3 sequences, with approximately 7% found just once. This CDR3 has 13 residues. V lost 6 bases and J lost 5; bases outside the gene matches: 8. Per germline, CDR1 DFQATT and CDR2 SNEGSKA (reference sequence). Study-level findings and limits: Where alpha-beta T cells came from about two months after transplant was reportedly several hundred expanded graft clones. The high TCRbeta diversity at day 60 in some patients came from surviving recipient T cells and thymic progenitors. The main origin of T-cell counts and diversity one year after transplant was newly produced T cells.

The genes are TRBV20-1 and TRBJ2-3; 7 bases are shared with TRBD2. Here the sequenced sample was PBMCs, taken before TCRalphabeta/CD19-depleted stem cell transplant. The origin of this receptor is a boy younger than 10 with acute lymphoblastic leukemia, due to receive a stem cell transplant. CDR3 sequence: CSAPRWGGDTQYF. CDR3 in DNA: TGCAGTGCCCCCCGATGGGGGGGAGATACGCAGTATTTT.